These T cell receptor beta chains were read from a single sample in a study of T cell responses to AZD1222 COVID-19 vaccine. Produced via immunoSEQ multiplex PCR; TCRdb's table is partial and in-frame only. Here the sample spans 100,000 or so clones, 87% being singletons. Sequencing was performed on peripheral blood, taken 28 days after the second AZD1222 dose. Receptors were obtained from an adult who received the AZD1222 COVID-19 vaccine. CDR3s include the opening cysteine and the closing phenylalanine or tryptophan. Fields, in order: J gene, D gene, clone size, V gene, CDR3 protein, CDR3 DNA. D genes are given only for firm matches. Part of the rows lack a size; the others show once, few, many or a class for expanded clones.

j_call: TRBJ1-1
d_call: -
clone_size: -
v_call: TRBV29-1
cdr3_aa: CSVAGTSLQGAFF
cdr3_nt: TGCAGCGTGGCCGGGACGTCCCTTCAGGGAGCTTTCTTT

j_call: TRBJ1-5
d_call: -
clone_size: -
v_call: TRBV18
cdr3_aa: CASSPSGDQPQHF
cdr3_nt: TGTGCCAGCTCACCATCTGGGGACCAGCCCCAGCATTTT

j_call: TRBJ2-7
d_call: -
clone_size: -
v_call: TRBV4-2
cdr3_aa: CASSQDRDIAYEQYF
cdr3_nt: TGTGCCAGCAGCCAAGACCGGGACATAGCCTACGAGCAGTACTTC

j_call: TRBJ2-7
d_call: -
clone_size: -
v_call: TRBV7-8
cdr3_aa: CASSLGGQLYEQYF
cdr3_nt: TGTGCCAGCAGCTTAGGGGGACAACTCTACGAGCAGTACTTC

j_call: TRBJ2-3
d_call: -
clone_size: -
v_call: TRBV5-1
cdr3_aa: CASSLGAGALTDTQYF
cdr3_nt: TGCGCCAGCAGCTTGGGGGCGGGGGCGCTCACAGATACGCAGTATTTT

j_call: TRBJ1-6
d_call: TRBD1
clone_size: -
v_call: TRBV28
cdr3_aa: CASRRRQGSRSPLHF
cdr3_nt: TGTGCCAGCAGGCGTAGACAGGGGAGTAGATCACCCCTCCACTTT

j_call: TRBJ2-2
d_call: TRBD2
clone_size: -
v_call: TRBV5-4
cdr3_aa: CASSLAMGNSGGYTGELFF
cdr3_nt: TGTGCCAGCAGCTTGGCCATGGGGAATAGCGGGGGTTACACCGGGGAGCTGTTTTTT

j_call: TRBJ1-5
d_call: -
clone_size: -
v_call: TRBV19
cdr3_aa: CASSIGRQGTRNQPQHF
cdr3_nt: TGTGCCAGTAGTATAGGTCGGCAGGGTACCCGCAATCAGCCCCAGCATTTT

j_call: TRBJ1-2
d_call: TRBD1
clone_size: -
v_call: TRBV4-3
cdr3_aa: CASSQGGQGSYTF
cdr3_nt: TGCGCCAGCAGCCAGGGGGGACAGGGAAGCTACACCTTC

j_call: TRBJ1-3
d_call: -
clone_size: -
v_call: TRBV3-1/TRBV3-2
cdr3_aa: CASSPRDKGYTIYF
cdr3_nt: TGTGCCAGCAGCCCCCGGGACAAAGGATACACCATATATTTT

j_call: TRBJ2-5
d_call: TRBD1
clone_size: -
v_call: TRBV7-3
cdr3_aa: CASSLTGSGETQYF
cdr3_nt: TGTGCCAGCAGCTTGACAGGGTCGGGGGAGACCCAGTACTTC

j_call: TRBJ2-5
d_call: TRBD2
clone_size: -
v_call: TRBV20-1
cdr3_aa: CSASPAGGPGETQYF
cdr3_nt: TGCAGTGCTAGTCCAGCGGGAGGGCCTGGAGAGACCCAGTACTTC

j_call: TRBJ1-5
d_call: -
clone_size: -
v_call: TRBV6-5
cdr3_aa: CASRLEGMSNQPQHF
cdr3_nt: TGTGCCAGCAGGCTCGAGGGGATGAGCAATCAGCCCCAGCATTTT

j_call: TRBJ2-7
d_call: TRBD2
clone_size: -
v_call: TRBV5-4
cdr3_aa: CASSLPGTSGRAGPYEQYF
cdr3_nt: TGTGCCAGCAGCTTACCCGGGACTAGCGGGAGGGCCGGCCCTTACGAGCAGTACTTC

j_call: TRBJ2-2
d_call: TRBD2
clone_size: -
v_call: TRBV4-1
cdr3_aa: CASSQDAVLAGGTGELFF
cdr3_nt: TGCGCCAGCAGCCAAGATGCAGTACTAGCGGGAGGAACCGGGGAGCTGTTTTTT

j_call: TRBJ1-1
d_call: -
clone_size: -
v_call: TRBV5-1
cdr3_aa: CASSLQAVGTEAFF
cdr3_nt: TGCGCCAGCAGCCTCCAGGCGGTGGGCACTGAAGCTTTCTTT

j_call: TRBJ1-6
d_call: -
clone_size: -
v_call: TRBV11-2
cdr3_aa: CASSFKLLRGIWNSPLHF
cdr3_nt: TGTGCCAGCAGCTTCAAGCTCCTACGGGGCATCTGGAATTCACCCCTCCACTTT

j_call: TRBJ1-5
d_call: -
clone_size: -
v_call: TRBV5-8
cdr3_aa: CASSLNRVSNQPQHF
cdr3_nt: TGTGCCAGCAGCTTGAATCGGGTTAGCAATCAGCCCCAGCATTTT

j_call: TRBJ2-7
d_call: -
clone_size: -
v_call: TRBV28
cdr3_aa: CASSLGPQGRNREQYF
cdr3_nt: TGTGCCAGCAGTTTAGGGCCACAGGGAAGAAATCGCGAGCAGTACTTC

j_call: TRBJ2-4
d_call: TRBD1
clone_size: -
v_call: TRBV28
cdr3_aa: CASTKQGARGIQYF
cdr3_nt: TGTGCCAGCACCAAACAGGGGGCTAGGGGCATTCAGTACTTC

j_call: TRBJ2-3
d_call: -
clone_size: -
v_call: TRBV7-9
cdr3_aa: CASSPGLVFSDTQYF
cdr3_nt: TGTGCCAGCAGCCCCGGGCTAGTATTTTCAGATACGCAGTATTTT

j_call: TRBJ2-5
d_call: -
clone_size: -
v_call: TRBV5-4
cdr3_aa: CASSLGAIQGTQYF
cdr3_nt: TGTGCCAGCAGCTTGGGTGCCATCCAGGGGACCCAGTACTTC

j_call: TRBJ2-1
d_call: TRBD2
clone_size: -
v_call: TRBV3-1/TRBV3-2
cdr3_aa: CASSRGLAEQFF
cdr3_nt: TGTGCCAGCAGCCGCGGACTAGCAGAGCAGTTCTTC

j_call: TRBJ2-7
d_call: -
clone_size: -
v_call: TRBV5-1
cdr3_aa: CASSLAGLSSYEQYF
cdr3_nt: TGCGCCAGCAGCTTGGCCGGGTTGAGCTCCTACGAGCAGTACTTC

j_call: TRBJ1-5
d_call: -
clone_size: -
v_call: TRBV4-3
cdr3_aa: CASSQDSGLNQPQHF
cdr3_nt: TGCGCCAGCAGCCAAGATTCAGGGTTAAATCAGCCCCAGCATTTT

j_call: TRBJ2-1
d_call: TRBD1
clone_size: -
v_call: TRBV6-5
cdr3_aa: CASNRQGYNEQFF
cdr3_nt: TGTGCCAGCAACAGACAGGGATACAATGAGCAGTTCTTC

j_call: TRBJ1-4
d_call: TRBD1
clone_size: -
v_call: TRBV7-6
cdr3_aa: CASSLLATGGSEKLFF
cdr3_nt: TGTGCCAGCAGCTTATTGGCGACAGGGGGATCGGAAAAACTGTTTTTT

j_call: TRBJ2-1
d_call: -
clone_size: -
v_call: TRBV28
cdr3_aa: CASSSGLYNEQFF
cdr3_nt: TGTGCCAGCAGTTCGGGACTGTACAATGAGCAGTTCTTC

j_call: TRBJ1-1
d_call: TRBD1
clone_size: -
v_call: TRBV19
cdr3_aa: CASRGQGGTEAFF
cdr3_nt: TGTGCCAGTAGAGGACAGGGGGGCACTGAAGCTTTCTTT

j_call: TRBJ2-1
d_call: -
clone_size: -
v_call: TRBV7-5
cdr3_aa: CARSSTGLAGGIDEQFF
cdr3_nt: TGTGCCAGAAGCTCAACGGGACTAGCGGGGGGGATCGATGAGCAGTTCTTC

j_call: TRBJ2-3
d_call: -
clone_size: once
v_call: TRBV27
cdr3_aa: CATWPGDTDTQYF
cdr3_nt: TGTGCCACCTGGCCGGGGGACACAGATACGCAGTATTTT

j_call: TRBJ1-3
d_call: -
clone_size: -
v_call: TRBV9
cdr3_aa: CASSSRTDFTGNTIYF
cdr3_nt: TGTGCCAGCAGCTCCAGGACAGATTTTACTGGAAACACCATATATTTT

j_call: TRBJ1-1
d_call: -
clone_size: -
v_call: TRBV13
cdr3_aa: CASSLTGYGTEAFF
cdr3_nt: TGTGCCAGCAGCTTAACAGGGTACGGCACTGAAGCTTTCTTT

j_call: TRBJ2-2
d_call: TRBD1
clone_size: -
v_call: TRBV6-2/TRBV6-3
cdr3_aa: CASSFPTEPTGAGELFF
cdr3_nt: TGTGCCAGCAGTTTCCCGACCGAACCGACAGGGGCCGGGGAGCTGTTTTTT

j_call: TRBJ1-1
d_call: -
clone_size: -
v_call: TRBV10-3
cdr3_aa: CAISELTTGTEAFF
cdr3_nt: TGTGCCATCAGTGAGTTGACAACGGGCACTGAAGCTTTCTTT

j_call: TRBJ2-2
d_call: -
clone_size: -
v_call: TRBV7-6
cdr3_aa: CASSLERTGELFF
cdr3_nt: TGTGCCAGCAGCTTAGAGAGAACCGGGGAGCTGTTTTTT

j_call: TRBJ1-1
d_call: -
clone_size: -
v_call: TRBV19
cdr3_aa: CASSMDSGRVVAFF
cdr3_nt: TGTGCCAGTAGTATGGATTCAGGGCGGGTGGTAGCTTTCTTT

j_call: TRBJ2-5
d_call: TRBD2
clone_size: -
v_call: TRBV7-8
cdr3_aa: CASSSPLSGGHQETQYF
cdr3_nt: TGTGCCAGCAGCTCCCCCTTGAGCGGGGGTCACCAAGAGACCCAGTACTTC

j_call: TRBJ2-7
d_call: TRBD2
clone_size: -
v_call: TRBV3-1/TRBV3-2
cdr3_aa: CASSQVPSGRAYEQYF
cdr3_nt: TGTGCCAGCAGCCAAGTACCTAGCGGGAGGGCCTACGAGCAGTACTTC

j_call: TRBJ2-3
d_call: TRBD2
clone_size: -
v_call: TRBV2
cdr3_aa: CASSDGTTYTDTQYF
cdr3_nt: TGTGCCAGCAGTGACGGGACTACCTACACAGATACGCAGTATTTT

j_call: TRBJ1-5
d_call: -
clone_size: -
v_call: TRBV7-9
cdr3_aa: CASSLGRVGQPQHF
cdr3_nt: TGTGCCAGCAGCTTAGGGAGGGTCGGTCAGCCCCAGCATTTT

j_call: TRBJ2-2
d_call: -
clone_size: -
v_call: TRBV7-2
cdr3_aa: CASSLVPGRNTGELFF
cdr3_nt: TGTGCCAGCAGCTTAGTTCCTGGCCGGAACACCGGGGAGCTGTTTTTT

j_call: TRBJ2-7
d_call: -
clone_size: -
v_call: TRBV12-3/TRBV12-4
cdr3_aa: CASTKSGGPQQYF
cdr3_nt: TGTGCCAGCACCAAAAGTGGGGGGCCTCAGCAGTACTTC

j_call: TRBJ2-5
d_call: TRBD2
clone_size: -
v_call: TRBV5-1
cdr3_aa: CASSPQPGLAGAEGQETQYF
cdr3_nt: TGCGCCAGCAGCCCGCAACCGGGACTAGCGGGGGCGGAGGGTCAAGAGACCCAGTACTTC

j_call: TRBJ2-7
d_call: -
clone_size: once
v_call: TRBV30
cdr3_aa: CAWKGQRNYEQYF
cdr3_nt: TGTGCCTGGAAGGGGCAGCGAAACTACGAGCAGTACTTC

j_call: TRBJ1-6
d_call: -
clone_size: -
v_call: TRBV11-2
cdr3_aa: CASSLVVGNSPLHF
cdr3_nt: TGTGCCAGCAGCTTAGTGGTGGGCAATTCACCCCTCCACTTT

j_call: TRBJ1-1
d_call: TRBD1
clone_size: -
v_call: TRBV19
cdr3_aa: CASSQDRVFAFF
cdr3_nt: TGTGCCAGTAGCCAGGACAGGGTGTTTGCTTTCTTT

j_call: TRBJ1-5
d_call: -
clone_size: -
v_call: TRBV6-5
cdr3_aa: CASSYSAGGAGQPQHF
cdr3_nt: TGTGCCAGCAGTTACTCCGCCGGGGGGGCCGGTCAGCCCCAGCATTTT

j_call: TRBJ1-1
d_call: -
clone_size: -
v_call: TRBV5-1
cdr3_aa: CASSLDRPNTEAFF
cdr3_nt: TGCGCCAGCAGCCTGGACAGACCCAACACTGAAGCTTTCTTT

j_call: TRBJ2-7
d_call: TRBD1
clone_size: -
v_call: TRBV13
cdr3_aa: CASSNPGQGDSYEQYF
cdr3_nt: TGTGCCAGCAGCAACCCGGGACAGGGGGATTCCTACGAGCAGTACTTC

j_call: TRBJ1-2
d_call: -
clone_size: -
v_call: TRBV9
cdr3_aa: CASSVVTGRSGYTF
cdr3_nt: TGTGCCAGCAGCGTAGTCACAGGGAGAAGCGGCTACACCTTC

j_call: TRBJ1-1
d_call: -
clone_size: -
v_call: TRBV2
cdr3_aa: CASRGSGETEAFF
cdr3_nt: TGTGCCAGCAGGGGATCAGGGGAGACTGAAGCTTTCTTT